Below, 5 T cell receptor beta chains from the same sample are listed, as sequenced in a study of regulatory T cells in long-lasting Graves disease. Time point given: newly diagnosed GD, antithyroid drugs for less than 3 months. PBMC RNA was the source of the TCR library. Arm-PCR with iRepertoire HTBI primers amplified the CDR3 regions for these TCR beta libraries. TCRdb re-called the multiplex PCR reads through MiXCR, storing one row per CDR3 protein. The sample yields about 620,000 distinct CDR3 sequences, 15% to 20% seen once. These same data were also listed under a study on T cells in Graves' hyperthyroidism and ophthalmopathy.

The sequencing used peripheral blood mononuclear cells (PBMCs), collected at new diagnosis, from a patient treated with antithyroid drugs. The source is a woman in her twenties or thirties with Graves disease.

This clonotype was counted between two and nine times. The chain links TRBV20-1 to TRBJ1-5; 9 bases match TRBD1. The CDR3 is 14 amino acids. V was clipped by 6 bases and J by 7 bases; unmatched bases: 10. Germline V lookup: CDR1 DFQATT, CDR2 SNEGSKA (reference sequence). The CDR3 sequence is CSARASTGGQPQHF. The CDR3, as DNA: TGCAGTGCCCGGGCGTCGACAGGGGGGCAGCCCCAGCATTTT.

The chain joins TRBV6-1 to TRBJ2-4, with a weak D call TRBD1 (5 bases). V lost 9 bases to trimming and J lost 0 bases, with 15 bases between them. CDR3 length equals 15 residues. CDR1 MNHNS and CDR2 SASEGT come from the germline V gene. The CDR3 region is CASPTGPRAKNIQYF. CDR3 sequence (DNA): TGTGCCAGTCCTACAGGCCCCAGAGCCAAAAACATTCAGTACTTC.

The rearrangement joins TRBV7-6 to TRBJ2-3, with 12 bases lining up with TRBD2. J was trimmed by 5 bases and V by 2 bases; bases with no gene match: 5. Germline V gene lookup returns CDR1 SGHVS and CDR2 FNYEAQ. This CDR3 spans 16 amino acids. The DNA for the CDR3 is TGTGCCAGCAGCTTAAGGACTAGCGGGACGTTAGATACGCAGTATTTT. This encodes CASSLRTSGTLDTQYF.

This clonotype was seen a few times. V gene TRBV20-1 combines with J gene TRBJ2-7; 7 nucleotides agree with TRBD1. The CDR3 extends over 12 amino acids. CDR1 DFQATT and CDR2 SNEGSKA come from the germline V gene (reference sequence). The junction had 9 bases not matched to a gene; V was cut back by 6 bases and J by 7 bases. The DNA for the CDR3 is TGCAGTGCCACGGATAGGGGGCTTGAGCAGTACTTC. As protein: CSATDRGLEQYF.

The chain carries TRBV7-3 and TRBJ1-4, with D unresolved. Germline CDR1 reads SGHTA; CDR2 reads FQGTGA. The CDR3 spans 15 residues. V dropped 4 bases and J dropped 4 bases, with 13 bases sitting between them. The CDR3 protein is CASSSGRQLNEKLFF. In nucleotides, the CDR3 is TGTGCCAGCAGCTCCGGGAGGCAGCTTAATGAAAAACTGTTTTTT.